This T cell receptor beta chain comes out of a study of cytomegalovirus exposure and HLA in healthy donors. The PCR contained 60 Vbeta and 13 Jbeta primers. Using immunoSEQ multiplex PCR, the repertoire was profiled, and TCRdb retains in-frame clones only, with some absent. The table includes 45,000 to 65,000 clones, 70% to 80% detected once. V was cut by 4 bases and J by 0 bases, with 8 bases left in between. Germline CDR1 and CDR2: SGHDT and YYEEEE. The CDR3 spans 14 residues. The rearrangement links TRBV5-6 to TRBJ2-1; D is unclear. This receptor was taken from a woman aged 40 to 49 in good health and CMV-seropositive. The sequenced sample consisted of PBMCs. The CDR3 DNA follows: TGTGCCAGCAGCCCGATCAGCTCCTACAATGAGCAGTTCTTC. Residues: CASSPISSYNEQFF. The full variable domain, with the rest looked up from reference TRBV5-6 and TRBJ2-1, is DAGVTQSPTHLIKTRGQQVTLRCSPKSGHDTVSWYQQALGQGPQFIFQYYEEEERQRGNFPDRFSGHQFPNYSSELNVNALLLGDSALYLCASSPISSYNEQFFGPGTRLTVL.